This T cell receptor beta chain was identified in a study of metastatic and nonmetastatic thyroid tumors. The germline V gene encodes CDR1 LNHDA and CDR2 SQIVND (reference sequence). The length of the CDR3 is 17 residues. V lost 5 bases, J lost 7 bases, and 8 bases stayed unmatched. None of the patients had undergone any treatment ahead of thyroid surgery. In the original analysis: Clinicopathological groups of papillary thyroid cancer showed CDR3 differences that were used to build a distant-metastasis classifier. TCRdb reanalyzed the PCR reads with MiXCR. The V and J calls follow TCRdb's processing rather than the paper's. The repertoire holds 25,000 to 30,000 clones, with about 3.7% as singletons.

The receptor's source is a male donor with papillary thyroid cancer or a benign thyroid nodule (not recorded which). Some clones in this sample may be carry-over from other donors' samples. The sequencing input was blood. The chain recombines TRBV19 with TRBJ2-1; TRBD2 aligns across 16 bases. CDR3 protein: CASSPGTSGRAGNEQFF. In DNA form, the CDR3 reads TGTGCCAGTAGTCCGGGGACTAGCGGGAGGGCCGGGAATGAGCAGTTCTTC. Full variable domain (missing parts from reference TRBV19 and TRBJ2-1): DGGITQSPKYLFRKEGQNVTLSCEQNLNHDAMYWYRQDPGQGLRLIYYSQIVNDFQKGDIAEGYSVSREKKESFPLTVTSAQKNPTAFYLCASSPGTSGRAGNEQFFGPGTRLTVL.